The rows below give T cell receptor beta chains drawn from one sample of a study of human T cells and chemical hapten exposure. TCRdb re-called the RACE reads with MiXCR, one entry per CDR3 protein. The sample gives about 190,000 distinct CDR3 sequences, approximately 26% of which show up once; approximately 2.5% is in the top ten. The source material was whole blood, sampled in connection with sensitization to the hapten diphenylcyclopropenone (DPC). The receptor set was obtained from a woman aged 40 to 50 with alopecia areata. Some clones in this sample may be carry-over from other donors' samples. CDR3s include the opening cysteine and the closing phenylalanine or tryptophan. The D gene is left open where the match is weak. A clone size is listed for some rows: how often the clone was seen (once, few, many), or a class if it is expanded.

v_call	j_call	d_call	clone_size	cdr3_nt	cdr3_aa
TRBV20-1	TRBJ1-2	NA	NA	TGCAGTGCTACCGGGACACGATATGGCTACACCTTC	CSATGTRYGYTF
TRBV27	TRBJ2-1	TRBD2	few	TGTGCCAGCAGTTTCCCGGGACTAGCTCCTAATGAGCAGTTCTTC	CASSFPGLAPNEQFF
TRBV28	TRBJ1-5	NA	NA	TGTGCCAGCAGTTTTATCGGGGTGGGGAATCAGCCCCAGCATTTT	CASSFIGVGNQPQHF
TRBV6-5	TRBJ1-1	NA	NA	TGTGCCAGCAGTTACTCCTTGTCCGCAGGTGCGAACACTGAAGCTTTCTTT	CASSYSLSAGANTEAFF
TRBV4-3	TRBJ2-7	NA	NA	TGCGCCAGCAGCCAAGATCTAGCCTACGAGCAGTACTTC	CASSQDLAYEQYF
TRBV4-2	TRBJ1-4	NA	NA	TGTGCCAGCAGCCAAGACAACAATGAAAAACTGTTTTTT	CASSQDNNEKLFF
TRBV3-1	TRBJ2-1	NA	NA	TGTGCCAGCAGCCAAGTGAGGTCTAGCTCCTACAATGAGCAGTTCTTC	CASSQVRSSSYNEQFF
TRBV28	TRBJ2-6	NA	few	TGTGCCAGCAGTATAGTATCCGGGGCCAACGTCCTGACTTTC	CASSIVSGANVLTF
TRBV5-6	TRBJ2-7	NA	once	TGTGCCAGCATGTTAACTGGGGCGCCCTACGAGCAGTACTTC	CASMLTGAPYEQYF
TRBV6-2/TRBV6-3	TRBJ1-5	TRBD1	few	TGTGCCAGCAGGACCGACAGACAGGGGAATCAGCCCCAGCATTTT	CASRTDRQGNQPQHF
TRBV9	TRBJ2-7	NA	NA	TGTGCCAGCAGCGTGAGCGTTCGGGCCGGCTCCTACAATGAGCAGTACTTC	CASSVSVRAGSYNEQYF
TRBV10-3	TRBJ2-2	TRBD1	few	TGTGCCATCAGCCGGGACAGGGGATCGAACACCGGGGAGCTGTTTTTT	CAISRDRGSNTGELFF
TRBV5-8	TRBJ2-7	TRBD1	NA	TGTGCCACGTTACCCTTAGACCGGGACAGCTCCTACGAGCAGTACTTC	CATLPLDRDSSYEQYF
TRBV27	TRBJ2-1	TRBD2	NA	TGTGCCAGCAGTTCCTTAACTAGCGGGAGGTCCTACAATGAGCAGTTCTTC	CASSSLTSGRSYNEQFF
TRBV21-1	TRBJ1-4	NA	NA	TGTGCCAGCACCAACGGCGAGGGAGATGAAAAACTGTTTTTT	CASTNGEGDEKLFF
TRBV29-1	TRBJ2-5	NA	NA	TGCAGCGCCGGGACCGACGGGGAGACCCAGTACTTC	CSAGTDGETQYF
TRBV28	TRBJ2-3	TRBD2	few	TGTGCCAGCAGTTTACGGCTAGCGGGAGGGTCAGGCACAGATACGCAGTATTTT	CASSLRLAGGSGTDTQYF
TRBV12-3/TRBV12-4	TRBJ1-5	NA	NA	TGTGCCAGCAGTCCCCCCCTCTCCAGTGGATATCAGCCCCAGCATTTT	CASSPPLSSGYQPQHF
TRBV20-1	TRBJ2-6	NA	NA	TGCAGTGCATATCCCTCTGGGGCCAACGTCCTGACTTTC	CSAYPSGANVLTF
TRBV20-1	TRBJ2-7	NA	NA	TGCAGTGCTAGAGATTTCTCCTTGTTCTACGAGCAGTACTTC	CSARDFSLFYEQYF
TRBV28	TRBJ2-5	NA	NA	TGTGCCAGCAGTTTCCGTTCACCGGGGGAGACCCAGTACTTC	CASSFRSPGETQYF
TRBV6-2/TRBV6-3	TRBJ2-1	TRBD2	few	TGTGCCAGCAGTTGGACTAGCGGGAGTAGCAATGAGCAGTTCTTC	CASSWTSGSSNEQFF
TRBV10-3	TRBJ2-1	NA	many	TGTGCCATCAGTGAGTCGGTCGGGGAGCAGTTCTTC	CAISESVGEQFF
TRBV29-1	TRBJ1-5	NA	few	TGCAGCGTCGGCGACAGGCGCAATCAGCCCCAGCATTTT	CSVGDRRNQPQHF
TRBV2	TRBJ2-3	TRBD2	NA	TGTGCCAGCAGTGAATATAGCGGGAGCGCAGATACGCAGTATTTT	CASSEYSGSADTQYF
TRBV6-5	TRBJ2-5	NA	few	TGTGCCAGCAGCCGTGGGGGCAACATGTACCAAGAGACCCAGTACTTC	CASSRGGNMYQETQYF
TRBV29-1	TRBJ2-1	TRBD2	NA	TGCAGCGCCGGAGGCGGGAGGACTACGTACAATGAGCAGTTCTTC	CSAGGGRTTYNEQFF